This TCR beta chain was profiled in a study of naive and memory T cell subsets. An equimolar mix of two oligonucleotides served as the beta constant-region primer for TRBC1 and TRBC2. The ligated cDNA underwent four PCR rounds using SP2 and nested alpha and beta constant-region primers. An oligonucleotide with the SP2 primer and a 12-nucleotide UMI was ligated to the cDNA 3' end. TCRdb passed the UMI-ligation and nested PCR reads through MiXCR, listing each CDR3 protein once. Of just over 80,000 distinct CDR3 sequences listed, over 8.5% are singletons. This clonotype showed up many times. Its specificity is unknown. The study's findings and limits: The power law exponent of TCR abundance differed between naive and memory cells. Each distinct alpha or beta sequence counts as one clonotype.

Germline values: CDR1 MNHNS, CDR2 SASEGT. The CDR3 consists of 12 residues. The V end was cut by 2 bases, the J end by 7 bases, with 9 bases between. Four subsets defined by CD45RA and CD27 were sorted after CD3, CD4, CD8 and live/dead staining. The chain couples TRBV6-1 to TRBJ2-7, with D maybe TRBD2 (6 bases). Sequencing was carried out using naive CD8+ T cells from blood. The clonotype originates from a human donor in good health. In nucleotides, the CDR3 is TGTGCCAGCAGTGAATGGCGGGATGAGCAGTACTTC. Its translation is CASSEWRDEQYF.